The clone carrying this T cell receptor beta chain has only a few counts. Its antigen remains unknown. Germline loops: CDR1 SEHNR, CDR2 FQNEAQ (reference sequence). The CDR3 runs 12 residues. Trimming at V came to 10 bases and at J to 6 bases, leaving 5 bases not matched to a gene. The data were obtained in a study of T cell repertoires in cytomegalovirus infection. TCRdb used MiXCR to reprocess the reads, holding one entry per CDR3 protein. The table records 200,000 to 250,000 distinct CDR3 sequences, approximately 40% of them present only once. The genes are TRBV7-9 and TRBJ2-3, with 9 bases fitting TRBD1. This specimen consisted of CD8+ T cells from cultured PBMCs, obtained from culture after CMV antigen stimulation. This receptor was obtained from a human donor in good health (CMV status not recorded). Some clones in this sample may be carry-over from other donors' samples. The CDR3 DNA follows: TGTGCCACCGGACAGGGGTTTGATACGCAGTATTTT. Translating it yields CATGQGFDTQYF.